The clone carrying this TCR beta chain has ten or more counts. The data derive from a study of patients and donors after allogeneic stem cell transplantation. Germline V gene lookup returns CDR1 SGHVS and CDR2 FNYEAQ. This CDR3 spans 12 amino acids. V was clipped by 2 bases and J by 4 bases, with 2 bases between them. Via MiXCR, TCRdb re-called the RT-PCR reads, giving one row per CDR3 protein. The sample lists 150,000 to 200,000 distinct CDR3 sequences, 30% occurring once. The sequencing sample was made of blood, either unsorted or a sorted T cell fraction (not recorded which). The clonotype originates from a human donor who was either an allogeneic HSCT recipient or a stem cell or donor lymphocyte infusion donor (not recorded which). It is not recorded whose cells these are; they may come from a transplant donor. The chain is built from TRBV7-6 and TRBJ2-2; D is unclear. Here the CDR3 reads CASSLLTGELFF. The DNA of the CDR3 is TGTGCCAGCAGCTTACTCACCGGGGAGCTGTTTTTT.